This entry concerns a single T cell receptor beta chain. After removal of 8 bases from V and 5 bases from J, the junction contained 10 bases not matched to a gene. Germline V gene lookup returns CDR1 LNHDA and CDR2 SQIVND (reference sequence). The CDR3 is 14 residues long. The data were taken from a study of blood T cell repertoires in COVID-19. Study-wide context: The analysed material was cDNA or gDNA that came from T cells, B-cell-depleted T cells, or PBMCs.

The method was immunoSEQ multiplex PCR; TCRdb's version includes in-frame clones alone and lacks a portion of them. The sample lists about 200,000 clones, roughly 82% occurring once. J is TRBJ1-1 and V is TRBV19; TRBD1 matches 8 bases. This TCR was sampled from a woman aged 60 to 75 with acute COVID-19. The source material was PBMCs or T cells enriched from blood (not recorded which). For the CDR3, the DNA is TGTGCCAGTTTATCCGACAGGGGTGGAACTGAAGCTTTCTTT. It translates to CASLSDRGGTEAFF.